One and the same sample provided the 5 T cell receptor beta chains below, sequenced in a study of breast tumors, draining lymph nodes, adjacent tissues. In TCRdb, the multiplex PCR reads were re-called with MiXCR into one record per CDR3 protein. This table has 30,000 to 35,000 distinct CDR3 sequences, about 63% appearing once. The sequenced sample was breast tumor tissue. The receptors come from a female donor with breast cancer. Some clones in this sample may be carry-over from other donors' samples.

The chain's CDR3 is CASSLLRQATNGYTF. The CDR3 coding sequence is TGTGCCAGCAGCTTATTGAGACAGGCGACTAATGGCTACACCTTC. The chain uses TRBV7-2 and TRBJ1-2; a weak D match, TRBD1 (6 bases). This CDR3 region has 15 residues. V lost 2 bases and J 6 bases, leaving 16 bases between the germline ends. Germline lookup yields CDR1 SGHTA and CDR2 FQGNSA.

This clonotype was observed many times. The V call is TRBV4-2, the J call TRBJ1-2, with D uncertain. Trimming left V 1 base short and J 4 bases short, with 13 bases between. From germline, CDR1 is LGHNA and CDR2 YNFKEQ. This CDR3 region has 15 residues. The CDR3 is CASSQGSANIYGYTF. In DNA form, the CDR3 reads TGTGCCAGCAGCCAAGGGTCAGCGAACATCTATGGCTACACCTTC.

Many counts were recorded for this clonotype. Since a much larger clone is just one base distant, this may be a read error. This rearrangement joins TRBV12-3 or TRBV12-4 to TRBJ1-5; D gene unclear. The V and J ends lost 2 bases and 5 bases respectively, with 7 bases between them. This CDR3 comprises 13 residues. The CDR3 loop reads CASSLPPHQPQHF. CDR3 DNA: TGTGCCAGCAGTTTACCCCCCCATCAGCCCCAGCATTTT.

The sample holds many counts of this clonotype. This sequence joins TRBV19 and TRBJ1-5; D is ambiguous. CDR3 size: 12 residues. With 9 bases removed from V and 3 bases from J, the gap between germline ends came to 9 bases. Germline lookup yields CDR1 LNHDA and CDR2 SQIVND (reference sequence). CDR3 sequence: CARLGTNQPQHF. In DNA, the CDR3 is TGTGCCAGGCTGGGCACCAATCAGCCCCAGCATTTT.

This clonotype was picked up many times. The chain combines TRBV5-1 with TRBJ2-2, with a tentative D call TRBD1 (6 bases). CDR1 is SGHRS and CDR2 is YFSETQ in the germline V gene. CDR3 length: 15 amino acids. V lost 4 bases, J lost 1 base, and 11 bases lay in between. The CDR3 protein is CASSGGTWNTGELFF. For the CDR3, the DNA is TGCGCCAGCAGCGGGGGCACCTGGAACACCGGGGAGCTGTTTTTT.